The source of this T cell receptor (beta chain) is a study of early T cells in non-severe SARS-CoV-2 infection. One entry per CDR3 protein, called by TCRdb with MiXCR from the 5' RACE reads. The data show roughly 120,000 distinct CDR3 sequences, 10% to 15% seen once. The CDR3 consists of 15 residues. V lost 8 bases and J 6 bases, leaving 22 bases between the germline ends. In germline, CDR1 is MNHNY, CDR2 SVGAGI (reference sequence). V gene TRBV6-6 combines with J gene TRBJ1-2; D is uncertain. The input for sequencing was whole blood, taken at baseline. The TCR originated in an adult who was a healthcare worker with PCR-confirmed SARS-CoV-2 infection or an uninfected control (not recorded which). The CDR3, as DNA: TGTGCCAGCCACCGTCCCGACGGACTTAAGGATGGCTACACCTTC. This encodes CASHRPDGLKDGYTF.